The rows below give T cell receptor beta chains drawn from one sample of a study of T cells expressing NK-cell markers. TCRdb reworked the 5' RACE reads into one entry per CDR3 protein, no DNA. This listing includes about 150,000 distinct CDR3 sequences. Material: blood T cells: a sorted CD56 or NKG2C T cell subset, CD4+ or CD8+ T cells, or bulk PBMC T cells (not recorded which). The receptors derive from a man between 18 and 29 years old in good health. Each CDR3 is given with its conserved first and last residue.

TRBV6-5,14,TRBJ2-5,CASSSPGSRETQYF
TRBV6-1,14,TRBJ2-2,CASTKTGITGELFF
TRBV7-9,13,TRBJ2-3,CASSLIVTDTQYF
TRBV19,15,TRBJ2-7,CASSVGSTRSYEQYF
TRBV12-3/TRBV12-4,16,TRBJ2-3,CASTFGVALSTDTQYF
TRBV4-1,13,TRBJ2-1,CASSGQGYNEQFF
TRBV27,14,TRBJ2-3,CASSLGTGADTQYF
TRBV5-6,15,TRBJ2-7,CASSLIGTGVIEQYF
TRBV9,15,TRBJ2-7,CASSVGLGTGYEQYF
TRBV28,17,TRBJ2-2,CASTPMDRVLSNGELFF
TRBV4-3,18,TRBJ2-4,CASSQGLAVGIGKNIQYF
TRBV12-3/TRBV12-4,16,TRBJ2-1,CASSIQGGPRYNEQFF
TRBV12-3/TRBV12-4,15,TRBJ2-5,CASSLGNVYQETQYF
TRBV20-1,14,TRBJ1-2,CSANSQGIAGGYTF
TRBV6-5,16,TRBJ2-3,CASSSRGRGGTDTQYF
TRBV9,15,TRBJ1-2,CASSQAGQGTYGYTF
TRBV28,13,TRBJ2-1,CASSFPNLPEQFF
TRBV28,15,TRBJ2-5,CASSREGAEQETQYF
TRBV2,15,TRBJ1-2,CASSPGTGKSHGYTF
TRBV28,15,TRBJ2-2,CASRGASGGTGELFF
TRBV6-4,17,TRBJ2-3,CASSDSWTSGSTDTQYF
TRBV24-1,16,TRBJ2-5,CATSDPTHSLQETQYF
TRBV6-5,17,TRBJ2-3,CASSYGLAITSTDTQYF
TRBV9,17,TRBJ2-1,CASSPRPWEGPYNEQFF
TRBV27,13,TRBJ2-1,CASSPPGRNEQFF
TRBV27,11,TRBJ2-3,CASIGWDTQYF
TRBV15,16,TRBJ2-3,CATSRPSGRAVDTQYF
TRBV7-6,13,TRBJ2-7,CASSTKQGYEQYF